This T cell receptor beta chain comes out of a study of T cells in localized non-small cell lung cancer. Study outcomes and limitations: Exceeding tumor, uninvolved adjacent lung had the highest T cell clonality. Owing to sequencing of a solitary tumor region, heterogeneity cannot be discounted. The study linked higher blood T cell density to longer overall survival.

The table came from immunoSEQ multiplex PCR; TCRdb's copy has only in-frame clones and leaves some out. Among tens of thousands of clones listed, just under 85% were seen once. As for this clone: Its matching antigen is unknown.

Germline V gene lookup returns CDR1 LNHDA and CDR2 SQIVND (reference sequence). The germline V and J ends were trimmed by 9 bases and 2 bases, with 17 bases remaining between them. This CDR3 has 14 residues. The chain combines TRBV19 with TRBJ2-7; the D is unclear. This receptor was identified in a female donor over 55 with stage I lung adenocarcinoma. Sequenced material: peripheral blood, taken before any cancer treatment. CDR3 DNA: TGTGCCAGCCGGACCAGCCCAATGGCCTACGAGCAGTACTTC. The encoded protein is CASRTSPMAYEQYF.